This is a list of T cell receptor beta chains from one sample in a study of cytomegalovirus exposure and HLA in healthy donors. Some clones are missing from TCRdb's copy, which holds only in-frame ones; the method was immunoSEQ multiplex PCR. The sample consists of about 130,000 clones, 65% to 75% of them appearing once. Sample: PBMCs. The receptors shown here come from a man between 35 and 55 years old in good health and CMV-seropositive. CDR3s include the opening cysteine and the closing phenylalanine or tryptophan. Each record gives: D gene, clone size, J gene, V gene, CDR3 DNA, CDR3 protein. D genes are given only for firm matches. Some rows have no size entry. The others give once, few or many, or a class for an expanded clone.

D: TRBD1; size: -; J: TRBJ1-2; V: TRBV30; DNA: TGTGCCTGGGTTCGGGGACAGTATGGCTACACCTTC; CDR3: CAWVRGQYGYTF
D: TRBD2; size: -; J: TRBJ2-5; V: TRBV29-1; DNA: TGCAGCGTTGGGGAGGGGTTTGGGGAGACCCAGTACTTC; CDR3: CSVGEGFGETQYF
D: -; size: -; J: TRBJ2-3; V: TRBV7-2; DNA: TGTGCCAGCAGCCCCCCGGGTAGGTCAGATACGCAGTATTTT; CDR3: CASSPPGRSDTQYF
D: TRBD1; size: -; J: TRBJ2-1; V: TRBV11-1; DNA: TGTGCCAGCAGCCCCCTAAACAGGGGAAATGAGCAGTTCTTC; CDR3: CASSPLNRGNEQFF
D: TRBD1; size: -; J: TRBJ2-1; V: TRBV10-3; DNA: TGTGCCATCAGTGAGGGCCCAGGTACAGGGGTAAAAAACTCCTACAATGAGCAGTTCTTC; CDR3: CAISEGPGTGVKNSYNEQFF
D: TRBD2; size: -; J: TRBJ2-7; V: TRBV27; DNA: TGTGCCAGCAGTTGGGCCGGGGGGGACTACGAGCAGTACTTC; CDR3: CASSWAGGDYEQYF
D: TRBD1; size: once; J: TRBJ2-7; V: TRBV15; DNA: TGTGCCACCAGCAGATCCAAAAACCCAGGGGGAGCTAGGGACGAGCAGTACTTC; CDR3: CATSRSKNPGGARDEQYF
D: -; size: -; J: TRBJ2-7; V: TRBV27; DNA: TGTGCCAGCAGTTTTTGGCTAGCGCACGAGCAGTACTTC; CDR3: CASSFWLAHEQYF
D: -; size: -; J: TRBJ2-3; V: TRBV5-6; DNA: TGTGCCAGCAGCTCGGGACTTCCGACAGATACGCAGTATTTT; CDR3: CASSSGLPTDTQYF
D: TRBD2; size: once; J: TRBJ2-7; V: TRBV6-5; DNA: TGTGCCAGCAGTTACTGGAGCGGGAGGGCCTCTCTCGAGCAGTACTTC; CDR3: CASSYWSGRASLEQYF
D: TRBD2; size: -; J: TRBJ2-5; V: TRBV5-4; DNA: TGTGCCAGCAGCTTGGGACTAGGCGGGGGAGGAAGAGAGACCCAGTACTTC; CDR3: CASSLGLGGGGRETQYF
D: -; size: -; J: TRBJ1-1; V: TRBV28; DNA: TGTGCCAGCAAGAGGCAGACTATGAACACTGAAGCTTTCTTT; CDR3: CASKRQTMNTEAFF
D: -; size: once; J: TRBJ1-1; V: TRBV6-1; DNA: TGTGCCAGCAGTCCAGTGAACACTGAAGCTTTCTTT; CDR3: CASSPVNTEAFF
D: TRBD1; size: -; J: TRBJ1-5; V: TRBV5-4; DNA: TGTGCCAGCAGCCCGGGACAGGGCAATCAGCCCCAGCATTTT; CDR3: CASSPGQGNQPQHF
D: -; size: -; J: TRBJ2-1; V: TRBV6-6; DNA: TGTGCCAGCAGTTACTCGGACTACCACTCCTACAATGAGCAGTTCTTC; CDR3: CASSYSDYHSYNEQFF
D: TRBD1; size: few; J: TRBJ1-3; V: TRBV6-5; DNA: TGTGCCAGCAGTTCTCGGACAGGGCTCTCTGGAAACACCATATATTTT; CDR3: CASSSRTGLSGNTIYF
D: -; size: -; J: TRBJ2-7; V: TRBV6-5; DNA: TGTGCCAGCAGTTACGCCGGCTACGAGCAGTACTTC; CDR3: CASSYAGYEQYF
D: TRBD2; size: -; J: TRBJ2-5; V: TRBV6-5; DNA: TGTGCCAGCAGTTACTCGGCTAGCGGGAGCCAAGAGACCCAGTACTTC; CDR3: CASSYSASGSQETQYF
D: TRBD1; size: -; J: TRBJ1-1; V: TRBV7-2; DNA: TGTGCCAGCAGCTTAGTCGGGACAGGACGTGAAGCTTTCTTT; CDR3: CASSLVGTGREAFF
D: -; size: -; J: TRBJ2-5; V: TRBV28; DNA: TGTGCCAGCAGTTTAGGAGGGCCGGGGGAGACCCAGTACTTC; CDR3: CASSLGGPGETQYF
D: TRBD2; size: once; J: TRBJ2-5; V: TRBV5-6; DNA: TGTGCCAGCAGCACGGGACTAGCGGAGGAGACCCAGTACTTC; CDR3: CASSTGLAEETQYF
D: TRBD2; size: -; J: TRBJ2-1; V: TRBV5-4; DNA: TGTGCCAGCAGCTTGCCACTAGCGGGGAGGGGCCGTGAGCAGTTCTTC; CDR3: CASSLPLAGRGREQFF
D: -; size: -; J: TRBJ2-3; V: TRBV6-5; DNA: TGTGCCAGCAGTTACGGCCATACGCAGTATTTT; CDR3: CASSYGHTQYF
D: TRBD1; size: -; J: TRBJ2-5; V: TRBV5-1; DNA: TGCGCCAGCAGCCCGAGGACAGGGGGGACACAAGAGACCCAGTACTTC; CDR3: CASSPRTGGTQETQYF
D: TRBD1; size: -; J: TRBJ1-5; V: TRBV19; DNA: TGTGCCAGTAGTATAGACGGACAGGGATGGTATCAGCCCCAGCATTTT; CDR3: CASSIDGQGWYQPQHF
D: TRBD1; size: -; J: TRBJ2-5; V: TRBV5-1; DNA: TGCGCCAGCAGCTTGGAGGGGGCAAAGACCCAGTACTTC; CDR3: CASSLEGAKTQYF
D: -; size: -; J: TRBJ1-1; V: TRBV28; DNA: TGTGCCAGCAGTTTGCAGGGGAACACTGAAGCTTTCTTT; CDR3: CASSLQGNTEAFF
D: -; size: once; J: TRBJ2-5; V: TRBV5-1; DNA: TGCGCCAGCAGCTTACACCTGTACCAAGAGACCCAGTACTTC; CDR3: CASSLHLYQETQYF
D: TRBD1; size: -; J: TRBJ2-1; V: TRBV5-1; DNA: TGCGCCAGCAGCTTGGGCCGGGACAGCTCCTACAATGAGCAGTTCTTC; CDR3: CASSLGRDSSYNEQFF
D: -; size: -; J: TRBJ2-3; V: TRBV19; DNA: TGTGCCAGTAGCGATCGACTGAGCACAGATACGCAGTATTTT; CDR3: CASSDRLSTDTQYF
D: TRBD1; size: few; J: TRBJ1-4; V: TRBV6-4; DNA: TGTGCCAGCTCGCAGGGGGCAGGTGAAAAACTGTTTTTT; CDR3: CASSQGAGEKLFF
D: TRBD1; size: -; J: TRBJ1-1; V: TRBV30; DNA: TGTGCGCGTGACAGGGGGGGCACTGAAGCTTTCTTT; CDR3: CARDRGGTEAFF
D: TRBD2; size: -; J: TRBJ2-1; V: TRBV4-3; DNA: TGCGCCAGCAGCCAAGACTCTAGCGGGAGATCCAATGAGCAGTTCTTC; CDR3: CASSQDSSGRSNEQFF
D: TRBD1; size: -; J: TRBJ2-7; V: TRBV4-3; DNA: TGCGCCAGCAGCCTGACGACAGGGTCCACCGAGCAGTACTTC; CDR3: CASSLTTGSTEQYF
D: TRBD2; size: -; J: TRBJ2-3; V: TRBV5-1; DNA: TGCGCCAGCACCCTGACTAGCGGGGGAAACACAGATACGCAGTATTTT; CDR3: CASTLTSGGNTDTQYF
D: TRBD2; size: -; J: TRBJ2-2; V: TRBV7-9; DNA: TGTGCCAGCAGCCTTCTCGGCGCTAGCGGGTACGGAGGGGAGCTGTTTTTT; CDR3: CASSLLGASGYGGELFF
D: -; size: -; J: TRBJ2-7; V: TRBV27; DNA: TGTGCCAGCAGGGGCAGCCCCTACGAGCAGTACTTC; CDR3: CASRGSPYEQYF
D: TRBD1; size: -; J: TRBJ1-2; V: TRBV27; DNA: TGTGCCAGCAGCCTTACTTTCGGGGACAGGGGGGATTATGGCTACACCTTC; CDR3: CASSLTFGDRGDYGYTF
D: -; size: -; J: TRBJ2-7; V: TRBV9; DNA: TGTGCCAGCAGCGCGACGGGACTGCCAGCCTACGAGCAGTACTTC; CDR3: CASSATGLPAYEQYF
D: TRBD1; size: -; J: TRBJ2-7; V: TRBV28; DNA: TGTGCCAGCAGTATACAGGGGGCCACCTACGAGCAGTACTTC; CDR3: CASSIQGATYEQYF
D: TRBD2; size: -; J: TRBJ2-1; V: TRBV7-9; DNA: TGTGCCAGCAGCTTAACGACTAGCGGCTACAATGAGCAGTTCTTC; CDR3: CASSLTTSGYNEQFF
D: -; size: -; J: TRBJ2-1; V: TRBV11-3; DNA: TGTGCCAGCAGCAAACTAGCAGGGGGGAATGAGCAGTTCTTC; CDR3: CASSKLAGGNEQFF
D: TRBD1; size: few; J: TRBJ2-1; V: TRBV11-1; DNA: TGTGCCAGCAGCCAAGCCGACAGGGGCTGGGGGCAGTTCTTC; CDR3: CASSQADRGWGQFF
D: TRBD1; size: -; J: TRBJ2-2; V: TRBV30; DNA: TGTGCCTGGAGTGTACAGGGGAAGACCGGGGAGCTGTTTTTT; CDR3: CAWSVQGKTGELFF
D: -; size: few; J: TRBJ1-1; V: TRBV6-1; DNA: TGTGCCAGCAGTGAAGCCACGGTAATGAACACTGAAGCTTTCTTT; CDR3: CASSEATVMNTEAFF
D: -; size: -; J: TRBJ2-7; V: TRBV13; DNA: TGTGCCAGCAGCTTAGGACTCTACGAGCAGTACTTC; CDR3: CASSLGLYEQYF